The 22 T cell receptor beta chains in this list originate from one sample, sequenced in a study of T cells in Graves' hyperthyroidism and ophthalmopathy. TCR beta CDR3 region amplification was performed from RNA transcripts. Carried out on the TCR CDR3, a first-round RT-PCR used the HTBI primer set. TCRdb re-called the multiplex PCR reads with MiXCR, one entry per CDR3 protein. The sample contains about 840,000 distinct CDR3 sequences, approximately 40% of which appear only once. Sequences were obtained from blood. Source of these receptors: a man between 18 and 35 years old with Graves' hyperthyroidism.

The V call is TRBV11-1, the J call TRBJ2-7, with D maybe TRBD2 (6 bases). The CDR3 is 15 amino acids. Germline CDR1 is SGHAT and CDR2 is FQDESV (reference sequence). With 6 bases removed from V and 2 bases from J, the gap between germline ends came to 17 bases. The CDR3 DNA sequence: TGTGCCAGCAGAGTCGACGGGCGGGGCGCCTACGAGCAGTACTTC. As protein: CASRVDGRGAYEQYF.

V usage is TRBV7-9 and J usage is TRBJ2-5, with 10 bases aligning to TRBD2. Germline CDR1 is SEHNR and CDR2 is FQNEAQ (reference sequence). Losses at the gene ends were 6 bases for V and 2 bases for J; bases not matched to a gene: 6. The CDR3 extends over 15 amino acids. CDR3 sequence (DNA): TGTGCCAGCAGTTCAGCGGGGGGGATACAAGAGACCCAGTACTTC. It encodes CASSSAGGIQETQYF. The whole variable domain, filled in from reference TRBV7-9 and TRBJ2-5, reads DTGVSQNPRHKITKRGQNVTFRCDPISEHNRLYWYRQTLGQGPEFLTYFQNEAQLEKSRLLSDRFSAERPKGSFSTLEIQRTEQGDSAMYLCASSSAGGIQETQYFGPGTRLLVL.

The V call is TRBV14, the J call TRBJ2-5; D remains unclear. Trimming stripped 0 bases from V and 3 bases from J, with 8 bases between. This CDR3 region has 14 residues. Germline V gives CDR1 SGHDN, CDR2 FVKESK. CDR3 nucleotides: TGTGCCAGCAGCCAAGATCGTTGGAAAGAGACCCAGTACTTC. It encodes CASSQDRWKETQYF.

V is TRBV10-3 and J is TRBJ1-1; D possibly corresponds to TRBD1 (5 bases). Deletions cut 11 bases from V and 4 bases from J, with 8 bases between. The germline gives CDR1 ENHRY, CDR2 SYGVKD. The CDR3 is 10 residues long. The CDR3 nucleotides read TGTGCCGGCAGGGCCACTGAAGCTTTCTTT. Amino acids: CAGRATEAFF.

This clonotype appeared a single time. The chain joins TRBV24-1 to TRBJ2-2; 7 positions match TRBD1. Germline CDR1 KGHDR, CDR2 SFDVKD. Unmatched junction bases numbered 13, after V lost 11 bases and J lost 2 bases. There are 16 residues in the CDR3. In DNA form, the CDR3 reads TGTGCCAGCTCACAACCGACAGGGATTAACACCGGGGAGCTGTTTTTT. It is translated as CASSQPTGINTGELFF.

Remarks on this clonotype: A much bigger clone sits one base away, suggesting this may be a read error. J is TRBJ1-6 and V is TRBV10-3; no reliable D call. Trimming removed 2 bases at V and 9 bases at J, with 8 bases between. Germline loops: CDR1 ENHRY, CDR2 SYGVKD. There are 13 residues in the CDR3. Here the CDR3 reads CAISEREGSPLHF. In DNA form, the CDR3 reads TGTGCCATCAGTGAGAGGGAGGGTTCACCCCTCCACTTT.

The gene calls are TRBV29-1 and TRBJ1-2, with a possible D match to TRBD1 (5 bases). The CDR3 is 12 residues long. Trimming left V 8 bases short and J 7 bases short, with 17 bases between. From germline, CDR1 is SQVTM and CDR2 ANQGSEA. Here the CDR3 reads CSFGTGQRGYTF. The CDR3, as DNA: TGCAGCTTCGGGACGGGTCAACGTGGCTACACCTTC.

This clonotype has more than one count but fewer than ten. V usage is TRBV12-3 or TRBV12-4 and J usage is TRBJ2-5; D may correspond to TRBD1 or TRBD2 (5 bases each). The CDR3 loop spans 14 amino acids. With 7 bases removed from V and 6 bases from J, the gap between germline ends came to 18 bases. As DNA, the CDR3 is TGTGCCAGCACTCCCGAAGGGACCGTTCAGACCCAGTACTTC. It translates to CASTPEGTVQTQYF.

The chain links TRBV25-1 to TRBJ1-2, with 8 bases matching TRBD1. CDR3 size: 13 residues. Germline CDR1 MGHDK, CDR2 SYGVNS. As DNA, the CDR3 is TGTGCTAGTCACGGGACAGGTTTCTATGGCTACACCTTC. The encoded protein is CASHGTGFYGYTF.

This chain joins TRBV6-5 and TRBJ1-4; D is ambiguous. The CDR3 runs to 17 residues. V was clipped by 2 bases and J by 6 bases, with 19 bases between them. The germline V gene encodes CDR1 MNHEY and CDR2 SVGAGI. The CDR3: CASSYGLGWARDEKLFF. CDR3 bases: TGTGCCAGCAGTTACGGGCTCGGGTGGGCCCGAGATGAAAAACTGTTTTTT.

The chain has TRBV5-5 and TRBJ1-2; TRBD1 is a possible D gene (6 bases). CDR1 is SGHKS and CDR2 is YYEKEE in the germline V gene (reference sequence). The CDR3 has 13 residues. Trimming pared 4 bases from V and 7 bases from J, leaving 14 bases between. The chain's CDR3 is CASSSERGTGYTF. The CDR3 DNA sequence: TGTGCCAGCAGCAGTGAAAGGGGGACTGGCTACACCTTC.

The V gene is TRBV9, the J gene TRBJ2-5, with TRBD1 identical over 9 bases. After removal of 4 bases from V and 4 bases from J, the junction contained 8 bases not matched to a gene. The CDR3 consists of 15 residues. Germline CDR1 SGDLS, CDR2 YYNGEE. The CDR3 spells CASSPGQGRGETQYF. In DNA, the CDR3 is TGTGCCAGCAGCCCCGGACAGGGGAGGGGAGAGACCCAGTACTTC.

There are a few counts of this clonotype. The genes are TRBV7-9 and TRBJ1-1, with 9 bases that match TRBD1. V shed 4 bases and J 7 bases; nucleotides not matched to a gene: 10. CDR1 is SEHNR and CDR2 is FQNEAQ in the germline V gene (reference sequence). The CDR3 is made up of 15 amino acids. The CDR3 spells CASSYEQGADGEAFF. The CDR3 DNA reads TGTGCCAGCAGCTACGAACAGGGGGCGGACGGTGAAGCTTTCTTT.

This clonotype was detected many times. This chain links TRBV19 with TRBJ1-3; 8 bases map to TRBD1. The CDR3 extends over 13 amino acids. Germline V lookup: CDR1 LNHDA, CDR2 SQIVND (reference sequence). Trimming removed 9 bases from V and 4 bases from J; junction bases left unmatched: 5. The CDR3 here is CASAWDRGNTIYF. The CDR3 nucleotides read TGTGCCAGCGCCTGGGACAGGGGAAACACCATATATTTT.

As concerns this clonotype: One junction end disagrees with the germline gene, perhaps due to a read error. This chain joins TRBV7-9 and TRBJ2-7; perhaps TRBD1 as D (6 bases). The CDR3 contains 14 residues. Per germline, CDR1 SEHNR and CDR2 FQNEAQ (reference sequence). The CDR3 region is CASSSRGLGYEQYF. The CDR3 DNA reads TGCGCCAGCAGCTCGAGGGGGTTAGGCTACGAGCAGTACTTC. The variable domain in full, completed from reference TRBV7-9 and TRBJ2-7, reads DTGVSQNPRHKITKRGQNVTFRCDPISEHNRLYWYRQTLGQGPEFLTYFQNEAQLEKSRLLSDRFSAERPKGSFSTLEIQRTEQGDSAMYLCASSSRGLGYEQYFGPGTRLTVT.

As to this clonotype: A much bigger clone sits one base away, suggesting this may be a read error. The rearrangement uses TRBV11-1 and TRBJ1-2, with TRBD1 as a possible D gene (5 bases). V lost 4 bases, J lost 5 bases, and 11 bases lay in between. This CDR3 has 13 residues. Germline V CDR1 and CDR2: SGHAT, FQDESV (reference sequence). Written as DNA, the CDR3 is TGTGCCAGCAGCTCCAGGGTTAGGTATGGCTACACCTTC. This codes for CASSSRVRYGYTF.

This clonotype was detected many times. The V call is TRBV7-6, the J call TRBJ1-6; 7 nucleotides line up with TRBD1. V gave up 1 base and J gave up 3 bases; unmatched junction bases: 0. CDR3 length equals 15 residues. Looked up from germline, CDR1 is SGHVS and CDR2 is FNYEAQ. The CDR3 region is CASSLGQGYNSPLHF. The CDR3 coding sequence is TGTGCCAGCAGCTTAGGACAGGGCTATAATTCACCCCTCCACTTT. The variable domain in full, completed from reference TRBV7-6 and TRBJ1-6, reads GAGVSQSPRYKVTKRGQDVALRCDPISGHVSLYWYRQALGQGPEFLTYFNYEAQQDKSGLPNDRFSAERPEGSISTLTIQRTEQRDSAMYRCASSLGQGYNSPLHFGNGTRLTVT.

The CDR3: CASSQDGEDSYEQYF. The CDR3 nucleotides are TGCGCCAGCAGCCAAGATGGGGAGGACTCCTACGAGCAGTACTTC. The J gene is TRBJ2-7, the V gene TRBV4-1, with D tentatively TRBD2 (6 bases). The CDR3 runs 15 residues. Germline V gene sequence: CDR1 MGHRA, CDR2 YSYEKL. The V end lost 0 bases, the J end lost 0 bases, and 9 bases lay between the germline ends.

The gene calls are TRBV25-1 and TRBJ1-6, with D perhaps matching TRBD1 (6 bases). Between the trimmed V and J ends, which lost 8 bases and 5 bases, there was a span of 16 bases. The germline V gene has CDR1 MGHDK and CDR2 SYGVNS. There are 15 residues in the CDR3. CDR3 bases: TGTGCCAGCTTAGGTCGGGGGGGCGATAATTCACCCCTCCACTTT. Residues: CASLGRGGDNSPLHF.

The chain has TRBV6-1 and TRBJ1-1; D is perhaps TRBD1 (6 bases). In germline, CDR1 is MNHNS, CDR2 SASEGT. The CDR3 consists of 13 residues. V was shortened by 6 bases and J by 5 bases, with 13 bases between the two germline ends. CDR3: CASRKTGITEAFF. For the CDR3, the DNA is TGTGCCAGCAGAAAAACAGGGATTACTGAAGCTTTCTTT.

This clonotype was found once. The chain links TRBV29-1 to TRBJ1-1; D is unresolved. The CDR3 loop spans 12 amino acids. Germline V CDR1 and CDR2: SQVTM, ANQGSEA. V lost 8 bases, J lost 7 bases, and 17 bases lay in between. The CDR3 DNA is TGCAGCAGTCTTAACGGCGAGTTTGAAGCTTTCTTT. This sequence encodes CSSLNGEFEAFF.

This clonotype was observed a handful of times. An end of the junction differs from the germline gene, which may be a read error. The chain has TRBV7-8 and TRBJ1-2; no clear D gene. Germline V gene lookup returns CDR1 SGHVS and CDR2 FQNEAQ. The CDR3 is made up of 16 amino acids. CDR3 sequence (DNA): TGCGCCAGCAGCCAAGATGCGATGTATATCGACTATGGCTACACCTTC. This sequence encodes CASSQDAMYIDYGYTF.